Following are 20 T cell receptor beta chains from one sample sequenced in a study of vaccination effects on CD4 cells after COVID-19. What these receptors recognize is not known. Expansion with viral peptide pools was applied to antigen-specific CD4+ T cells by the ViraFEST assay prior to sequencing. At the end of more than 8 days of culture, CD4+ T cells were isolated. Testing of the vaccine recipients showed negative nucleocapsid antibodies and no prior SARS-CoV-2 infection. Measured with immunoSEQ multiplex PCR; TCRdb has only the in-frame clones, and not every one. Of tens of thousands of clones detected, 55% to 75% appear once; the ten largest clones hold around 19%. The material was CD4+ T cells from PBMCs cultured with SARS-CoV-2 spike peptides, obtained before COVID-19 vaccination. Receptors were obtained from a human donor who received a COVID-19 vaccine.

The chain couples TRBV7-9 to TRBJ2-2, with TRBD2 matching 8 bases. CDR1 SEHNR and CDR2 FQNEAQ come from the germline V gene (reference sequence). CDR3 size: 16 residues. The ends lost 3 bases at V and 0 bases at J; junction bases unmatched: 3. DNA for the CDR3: TGTGCCAGCAGCTTCCAACTAGCGGCGAACACCGGGGAGCTGTTTTTT. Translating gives CASSFQLAANTGELFF.

The CDR3 DNA reads as TGCGCCAGCAGCCTTACACAGGGAACTGCAGATACGCAGTATTTT. This encodes CASSLTQGTADTQYF. The V call is TRBV5-1, the J call TRBJ2-3, with a tentative D call TRBD1 (6 bases). The length of the CDR3 is 15 residues. CDR1 SGHRS and CDR2 YFSETQ come from the germline V gene. V lost 4 bases and J 4 bases, leaving 16 bases between the germline ends.

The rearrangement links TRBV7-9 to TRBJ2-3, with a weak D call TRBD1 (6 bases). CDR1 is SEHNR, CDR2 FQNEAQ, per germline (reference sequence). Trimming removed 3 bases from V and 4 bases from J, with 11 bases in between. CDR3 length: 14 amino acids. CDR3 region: CASSFTGNADTQYF. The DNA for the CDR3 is TGTGCCAGCAGCTTTACAGGGAATGCAGATACGCAGTATTTT.

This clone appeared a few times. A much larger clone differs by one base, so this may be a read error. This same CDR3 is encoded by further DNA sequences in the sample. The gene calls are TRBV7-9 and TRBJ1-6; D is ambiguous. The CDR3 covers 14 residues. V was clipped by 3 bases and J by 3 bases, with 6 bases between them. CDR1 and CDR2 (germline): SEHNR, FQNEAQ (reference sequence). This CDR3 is CASSLGNYNSPLHF. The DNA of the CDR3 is TGTGCCAGCAGCTTGGGGAACTATAATTCACCCCTCCACTTT.

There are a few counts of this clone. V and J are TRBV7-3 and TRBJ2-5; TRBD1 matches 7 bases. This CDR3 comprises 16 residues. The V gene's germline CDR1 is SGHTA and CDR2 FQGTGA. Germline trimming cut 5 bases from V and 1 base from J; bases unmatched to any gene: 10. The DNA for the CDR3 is TGTGCCAGCAGCCAGAATAGGGGGCAGGCCCAAGAGACCCAGTACTTC. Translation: CASSQNRGQAQETQYF.

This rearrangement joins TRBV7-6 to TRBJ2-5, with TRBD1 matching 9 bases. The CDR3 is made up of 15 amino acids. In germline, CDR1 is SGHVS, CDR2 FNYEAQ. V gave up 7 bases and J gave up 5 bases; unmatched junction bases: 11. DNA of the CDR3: TGTGCCAGCACGGGACAGGGAGGACGATGGGAGACCCAGTACTTC. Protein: CASTGQGGRWETQYF.

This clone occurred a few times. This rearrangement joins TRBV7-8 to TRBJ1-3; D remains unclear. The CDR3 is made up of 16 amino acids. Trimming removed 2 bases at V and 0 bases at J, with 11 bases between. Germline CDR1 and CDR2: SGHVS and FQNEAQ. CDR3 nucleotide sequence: TGTGCCAGCAGCTTATTCCGGCAGTCCTCTGGAAACACCATATATTTT. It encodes CASSLFRQSSGNTIYF.

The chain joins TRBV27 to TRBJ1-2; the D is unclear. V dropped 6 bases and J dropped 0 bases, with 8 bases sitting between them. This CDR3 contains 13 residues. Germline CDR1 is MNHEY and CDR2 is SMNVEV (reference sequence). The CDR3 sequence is CASRFGANYGYTF. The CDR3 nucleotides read TGTGCCAGCAGATTCGGAGCTAACTATGGCTACACCTTC.

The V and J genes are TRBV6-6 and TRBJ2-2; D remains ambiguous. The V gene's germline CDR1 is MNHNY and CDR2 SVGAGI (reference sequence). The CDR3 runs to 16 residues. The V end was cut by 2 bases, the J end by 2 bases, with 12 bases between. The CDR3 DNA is TGTGCCAGCAGTTACATGGGCAGAACCAACACCGGGGAGCTGTTTTTT. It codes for CASSYMGRTNTGELFF.

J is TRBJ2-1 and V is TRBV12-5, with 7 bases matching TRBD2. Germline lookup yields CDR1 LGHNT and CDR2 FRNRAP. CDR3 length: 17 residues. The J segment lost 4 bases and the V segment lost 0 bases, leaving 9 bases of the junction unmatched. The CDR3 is CASGLVLGGGYYNEQFF. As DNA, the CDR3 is TGTGCTAGTGGTTTGGTACTAGGCGGGGGATATTACAATGAGCAGTTCTTC.

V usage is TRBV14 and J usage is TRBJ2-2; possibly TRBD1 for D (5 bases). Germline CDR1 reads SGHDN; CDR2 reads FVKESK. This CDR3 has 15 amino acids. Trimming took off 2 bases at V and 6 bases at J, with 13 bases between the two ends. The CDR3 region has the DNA TGTGCCAGCAGCCAATCCGACCCCAGGGCCGGGGAGCTGTTTTTT. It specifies CASSQSDPRAGELFF.

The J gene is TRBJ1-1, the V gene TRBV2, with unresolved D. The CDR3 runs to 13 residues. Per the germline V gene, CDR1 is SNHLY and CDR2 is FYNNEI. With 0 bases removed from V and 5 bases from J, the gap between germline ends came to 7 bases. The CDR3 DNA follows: TGTGCCAGCAGTGAAGCGCCGGGTACTGAAGCTTTCTTT. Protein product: CASSEAPGTEAFF. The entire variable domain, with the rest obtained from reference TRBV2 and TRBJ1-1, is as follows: EPEVTQTPSHQVTQMGQEVILRCVPISNHLYFYWYRQILGQKVEFLVSFYNNEISEKSEIFDDQFSVERPDGSNFTLKIRSTKLEDSAMYFCASSEAPGTEAFFGQGTRLTVV.

This CDR3 is CASKVGTVRGTDTQYF. The CDR3 DNA reads as TGCGCCAGCAAGGTCGGGACAGTCAGAGGTACAGATACGCAGTATTTT. The rearrangement links TRBV5-1 to TRBJ2-3; 7 positions match TRBD1. Germline V gives CDR1 SGHRS, CDR2 YFSETQ. The CDR3 is 16 residues long. The ends lost 6 bases at V and 3 bases at J; junction bases unmatched: 13.

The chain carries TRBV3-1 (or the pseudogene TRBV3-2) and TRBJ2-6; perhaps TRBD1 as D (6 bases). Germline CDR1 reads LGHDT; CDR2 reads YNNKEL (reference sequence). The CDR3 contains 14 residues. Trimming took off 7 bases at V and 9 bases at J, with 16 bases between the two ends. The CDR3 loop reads CASTGGRGFNVLTF. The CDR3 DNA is TGTGCCAGCACCGGAGGCAGGGGCTTCAACGTCCTGACTTTC.

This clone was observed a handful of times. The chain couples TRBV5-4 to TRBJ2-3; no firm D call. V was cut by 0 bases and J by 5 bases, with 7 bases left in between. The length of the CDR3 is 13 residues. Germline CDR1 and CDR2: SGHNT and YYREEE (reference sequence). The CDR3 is CASSLDWEDTQYF. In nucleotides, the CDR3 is TGTGCCAGCAGCTTGGACTGGGAAGATACGCAGTATTTT.

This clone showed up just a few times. CDR3 in amino acids: CASSRAIAGGAADTQYF. The CDR3 bases are TGTGCCAGCAGCCGCGCCATAGCGGGGGGGGCCGCAGATACGCAGTATTTT. This chain uses TRBV7-9 with TRBJ2-3, with 11 nucleotides matching TRBD2. CDR3 length equals 17 residues. CDR1 is SEHNR, CDR2 FQNEAQ, per germline (reference sequence). The V and J ends lost 5 bases and 4 bases, in that order; junction bases with no gene match: 11.

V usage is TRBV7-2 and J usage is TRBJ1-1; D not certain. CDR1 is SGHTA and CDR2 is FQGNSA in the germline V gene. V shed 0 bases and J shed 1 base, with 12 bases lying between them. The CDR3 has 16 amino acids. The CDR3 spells CASSLASAPTNTEAFF. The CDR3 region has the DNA TGTGCCAGCAGCTTAGCATCGGCGCCGACGAACACTGAAGCTTTCTTT.

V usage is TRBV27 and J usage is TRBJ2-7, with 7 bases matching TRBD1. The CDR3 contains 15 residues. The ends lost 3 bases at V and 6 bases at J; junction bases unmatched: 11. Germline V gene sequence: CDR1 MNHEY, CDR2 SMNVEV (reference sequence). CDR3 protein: CASSFRLNRGGEQYF. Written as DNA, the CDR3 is TGTGCCAGCAGTTTCCGCCTAAACAGGGGCGGCGAGCAGTACTTC.

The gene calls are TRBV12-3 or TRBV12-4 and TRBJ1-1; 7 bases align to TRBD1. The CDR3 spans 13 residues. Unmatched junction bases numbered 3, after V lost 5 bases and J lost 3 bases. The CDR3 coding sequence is TGTGCCAGCAGTAGACAGGGAGACACTGAAGCTTTCTTT. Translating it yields CASSRQGDTEAFF.

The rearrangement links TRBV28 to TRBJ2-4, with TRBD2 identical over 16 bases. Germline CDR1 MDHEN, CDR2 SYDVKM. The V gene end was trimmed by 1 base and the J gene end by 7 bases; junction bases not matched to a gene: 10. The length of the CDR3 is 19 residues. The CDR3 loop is CASSLSVGLAGGPRNIQYF. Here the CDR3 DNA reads TGTGCCAGCAGTTTATCGGTGGGACTAGCGGGAGGGCCGAGGAACATTCAGTACTTC.